The 24 T cell receptor beta chains reported below all come from one sample, sequenced in a study of shared clonotypes between healthy human individuals. Only in-frame clones appear in the TCRdb table, and some are missing; sequencing was by immunoSEQ multiplex PCR. The top ten clones hold approximately 1.2% of a sample with some 2,000,000 clones, approximately 95% of them seen once. Naive CD8 cells lacked CD45RO and underwent positive selection for CCR7, leaving out terminally differentiated effector memory CD45RA+ cells. Sequenced material: naive CD8+ T cells sorted from blood. The receptors were sampled from a man aged 18-30 years in good health.

The V and J genes are TRBV27 and TRBJ2-3; no firm D call. This CDR3 is 13 amino acids long. The germline V gene encodes CDR1 MNHEY and CDR2 SMNVEV (reference sequence). Trimming took off 7 bases at V and 4 bases at J, with 12 bases between the two ends. The CDR3 DNA is TGTGCCAGCAATTCGATCTCGGCAGATACGCAGTATTTT. Translation: CASNSISADTQYF.

This chain joins TRBV9 and TRBJ1-6; D is possibly TRBD1 (5 bases). V was pared by 4 bases and J by 6 bases, with 23 bases between. Germline loops: CDR1 SGDLS, CDR2 YYNGEE. This CDR3 is 18 amino acids long. DNA of the CDR3: TGTGCCAGCAGCTCCCGGCTCGGGACGGAGACACCTAATTCACCCCTCCACTTT. It yields the protein CASSSRLGTETPNSPLHF.

Worth noting for this clone: Different DNA sequences within this sample yield the same CDR3. The chain carries TRBV27 and TRBJ2-7; 9 bases agree with TRBD1. Losses at the gene ends were 6 bases for V and 5 bases for J; bases not matched to a gene: 8. The CDR3 runs to 14 residues. The V gene's germline CDR1 is MNHEY and CDR2 SMNVEV (reference sequence). CDR3 amino acids: CASSPGQGLHEQYF. CDR3 DNA sequence: TGTGCCAGCAGCCCGGGACAGGGCCTCCACGAGCAGTACTTC.

This chain uses TRBV4-1 with TRBJ2-5; D uncertain. Germline V gives CDR1 MGHRA, CDR2 YSYEKL. The CDR3 has 15 amino acids. With 4 bases removed from V and 1 base from J, the gap between germline ends came to 13 bases. The CDR3 DNA sequence: TGCGCCAGCAGCCTCCTGGTCGATTTCCAAGAGACCCAGTACTTC. This gives the protein CASSLLVDFQETQYF.

This clone was observed once. The rearrangement uses TRBV2 and TRBJ2-1; the match to TRBD2 covers 10 bases. The CDR3 length is 14 residues. V dropped 8 bases and J dropped 7; count of bases not matched to a gene: 8. Germline CDR1 SNHLY, CDR2 FYNNEI. The CDR3 region has the DNA TGTGCCAGCGTGGGGACTAGCGTAGGGAATGAGCAGTTCTTC. This codes for CASVGTSVGNEQFF. The full variable domain, completed using reference TRBV2 and TRBJ2-1, is EPEVTQTPSHQVTQMGQEVILRCVPISNHLYFYWYRQILGQKVEFLVSFYNNEISEKSEIFDDQFSVERPDGSNFTLKIRSTKLEDSAMYFCASVGTSVGNEQFFGPGTRLTVL.

The V and J genes are TRBV19 and TRBJ1-1; D might be TRBD1 (5 bases). Germline V gene lookup returns CDR1 LNHDA and CDR2 SQIVND (reference sequence). The CDR3 is made up of 15 amino acids. The ends were cut back, 3 bases at V and 1 base at J, with 12 bases in the middle. CDR3 DNA: TGTGCCAGTAGTATCGGAATGACAGAGAACACTGAAGCTTTCTTT. This translates into CASSIGMTENTEAFF.

The chain couples TRBV2 to TRBJ2-1; tentative D call: TRBD2 (6 bases). The CDR3 has 16 residues. Germline V CDR1 and CDR2: SNHLY, FYNNEI. V was clipped by 1 base and J by 8 bases, with 18 bases between them. Here the CDR3 reads CASSEETGPGGDEQFF. In nucleotides, the CDR3 is TGTGCCAGCAGTGAAGAAACGGGCCCAGGAGGGGATGAGCAGTTCTTC.

The genes are TRBV6-4 and TRBJ1-5; possible D gene TRBD1, 6 bases. The germline V gene encodes CDR1 MRHNA and CDR2 SNTAGT. The length of the CDR3 is 14 residues. Trimming removed 9 bases at V and 2 bases at J, with 14 bases between. For the CDR3, the DNA is TGTGCCAGGAACAGGGCTCTGGGCAATCAGCCCCAGCATTTT. Encoded protein: CARNRALGNQPQHF.

This clone appeared a single time. This rearrangement joins TRBV13 to TRBJ1-2; a weak D match, TRBD1 (5 bases). V gave up 0 bases and J gave up 4 bases, with 12 bases separating them. The CDR3 runs to 15 residues. The V gene's germline CDR1 is PRHDT and CDR2 FYEKMQ (reference sequence). This CDR3 reads CASSLGGRVGYGYTF. The CDR3, as DNA: TGTGCCAGCAGCTTAGGGGGCAGGGTGGGCTATGGCTACACCTTC.

V gene TRBV19 combines with J gene TRBJ1-1; 10 bases map to TRBD1. This CDR3 comprises 12 residues. The ends lost 8 bases at V and 11 bases at J; junction bases unmatched: 8. Germline V CDR1 and CDR2: LNHDA, SQIVND (reference sequence). The CDR3 DNA reads as TGTGCCAGTGGGACAGGGGCAGGTATCGCTTTCTTT. Protein sequence: CASGTGAGIAFF.

This clone occurred once. The chain combines TRBV6-5 with TRBJ2-2, with D unclear. Germline V gene data show CDR1 as MNHEY and CDR2 as SVGAGI. Trimming left V 4 bases short and J 1 base short, with 7 bases between. The CDR3 totals 14 residues. In DNA form, the CDR3 reads TGTGCCAGCAGTTTCCACAGGAACACCGGGGAGCTGTTTTTT. Translating it yields CASSFHRNTGELFF.

The chain carries TRBV18 and TRBJ2-5; D gene uncertain. Germline V gene data show CDR1 as KGHSH and CDR2 as LQKENI. Trimming stripped 3 bases from V and 0 bases from J, with 14 bases between. This CDR3 is 16 amino acids long. CDR3 bases: TGTGCCAGCTCACCTTCCCAGACTTCATACCAAGAGACCCAGTACTTC. This sequence encodes CASSPSQTSYQETQYF.

The chain has TRBV5-1 and TRBJ2-7, with TRBD1 identical over 12 bases. With 4 bases clipped from V and 5 bases from J, the junction kept 4 bases outside the gene matches. This CDR3 has 14 amino acids. Germline V gives CDR1 SGHRS, CDR2 YFSETQ. CDR3 DNA: TGCGCCAGCAGCCCCGGGACAGGGGGCAACGAGCAGTACTTC. Translating gives CASSPGTGGNEQYF. The whole variable domain, filled in from reference TRBV5-1 and TRBJ2-7, reads KAGVTQTPRYLIKTRGQQVTLSCSPISGHRSVSWYQQTPGQGLQFLFEYFSETQRNKGNFPGRFSGRQFSNSRSEMNVSTLELGDSALYLCASSPGTGGNEQYFGPGTRLTVT.

This clone was observed a single time. Other nucleotide sequences in the sample specify the same CDR3. This chain joins TRBV4-1 and TRBJ2-7, with 8 bases that match TRBD1. The CDR3 contains 14 residues. Germline V gene data show CDR1 as MGHRA and CDR2 as YSYEKL. With 4 bases clipped from V and 1 base from J, the junction kept 3 bases outside the gene matches. The CDR3 here is CASSLGTGSYEQYF. In DNA form, the CDR3 reads TGCGCCAGCAGCCTGGGGACAGGTTCCTACGAGCAGTACTTC.

The chain recombines TRBV13 with TRBJ2-7, with TRBD2 matching 9 bases. Trimming at V came to 5 bases and at J to 7 bases, leaving 15 bases not matched to a gene. The CDR3 extends over 16 amino acids. The germline CDR1 and CDR2 sequences are PRHDT and FYEKMQ (reference sequence). CDR3 bases: TGTGCCAGCAGCCCACCAGCGGGAGGTGCAAGTCAAGAGCAGTACTTC. Amino acids: CASSPPAGGASQEQYF.

On this clone: Other DNA sequences from this sample encode an identical CDR3 as well. The V call is TRBV4-1, the J call TRBJ1-4; D unresolved. This CDR3 contains 12 residues. Between the trimmed V and J ends, which lost 0 bases and 8 bases, there was a span of 4 bases. CDR1 is MGHRA and CDR2 is YSYEKL in the germline V gene. The CDR3 nucleotides are TGCGCCAGCAGCCAAGAAGACGAAAAACTGTTTTTT. Protein product: CASSQEDEKLFF.

The genes are TRBV4-2 and TRBJ2-1; 11 positions agree with TRBD2. The CDR3 is 15 residues long. CDR1 and CDR2 from the germline V gene are LGHNA and YNFKEQ. V lost 4 bases to trimming and J lost 6 bases; unmatched junction nucleotides: 5. CDR3 in DNA: TGTGCCAGCAGCCGAGGACTAGCGGGCCTCAATGAGCAGTTCTTC. Protein product: CASSRGLAGLNEQFF.

V usage is TRBV4-3 and J usage is TRBJ2-7; weak D call: TRBD2 (5 bases). Germline V gives CDR1 LGHNA, CDR2 YSLEER. V shed 0 bases and J shed 5 bases, with 20 bases lying between them. This CDR3 comprises 17 residues. The chain's CDR3 is CASSQETPKGELDEQYF. The CDR3 DNA sequence: TGCGCCAGCAGCCAAGAAACCCCCAAGGGAGAATTAGACGAGCAGTACTTC.

The chain recombines TRBV9 with TRBJ1-1; D is undetermined. V was shortened by 5 bases and J by 0 bases, with 14 bases between the two germline ends. The CDR3 loop spans 15 amino acids. Germline loops: CDR1 SGDLS, CDR2 YYNGEE. The CDR3 nucleotides are TGTGCCAGCAGTCCCGGGAAAGGGATGAACACTGAAGCTTTCTTT. This codes for CASSPGKGMNTEAFF.

The rearrangement joins TRBV7-9 to TRBJ1-2, with D possibly matching TRBD1 (5 bases). CDR1 SEHNR and CDR2 FQNEAQ come from the germline V gene (reference sequence). V was shortened by 2 bases and J by 4 bases, with 8 bases between the two germline ends. This CDR3 comprises 13 residues. For the CDR3, the DNA is TGTGCCAGCAGCTTAATCCAGGGCTATGGCTACACCTTC. It encodes CASSLIQGYGYTF.

The count of this clone is one. The rearrangement links TRBV2 to TRBJ1-5; TRBD1 might be the D (5 bases). The CDR3 has 17 residues. Germline assignment: CDR1 SNHLY and CDR2 FYNNEI. Trimming removed 0 bases at V and 3 bases at J, with 15 bases between. The CDR3 DNA reads TGTGCCAGCAGTGAAGCGCTCATCAAGGGGTACAATCAGCCCCAGCATTTT. Protein product: CASSEALIKGYNQPQHF.

This chain links TRBV6-5 with TRBJ1-4; 10 nucleotides agree with TRBD1. The V gene end was trimmed by 5 bases and the J gene end by 8 bases; junction bases not matched to a gene: 8. Germline V gives CDR1 MNHEY, CDR2 SVGAGI. CDR3 length: 15 amino acids. In nucleotides, the CDR3 is TGTGCCAGCAGTCGAGACAGGGGGCTCGGAGAAAAACTGTTTTTT. Translated: CASSRDRGLGEKLFF.

This clone was detected only once. The chain is built from TRBV13 and TRBJ1-1; 8 nucleotides agree with TRBD1. Per germline, CDR1 PRHDT and CDR2 FYEKMQ (reference sequence). The CDR3 sequence is 13 residues long. Losses at the gene ends were 5 bases for V and 5 bases for J; bases not matched to a gene: 4. CDR3 region: CASSEQGGTEAFF. The CDR3 DNA is TGTGCCAGCAGCGAACAGGGGGGTACTGAAGCTTTCTTT. Full variable domain (missing parts from reference TRBV13 and TRBJ1-1): AAGVIQSPRHLIKEKRETATLKCYPIPRHDTVYWYQQGPGQDPQFLISFYEKMQSDKGSIPDRFSAQQFSDYHSELNMSSLELGDSALYFCASSEQGGTEAFFGQGTRLTVV.

The CDR3: CASKDSWTAKNIQYF. In nucleotides, the CDR3 is TGTGCCAGTAAGGACTCATGGACTGCCAAAAACATTCAGTACTTC. The chain combines TRBV19 with TRBJ2-4, with a possible D match to TRBD2 (5 bases). There are 15 residues in the CDR3. Per germline, CDR1 LNHDA and CDR2 SQIVND (reference sequence). Between the trimmed V and J ends, which lost 7 bases and 1 base, there was a span of 14 bases.